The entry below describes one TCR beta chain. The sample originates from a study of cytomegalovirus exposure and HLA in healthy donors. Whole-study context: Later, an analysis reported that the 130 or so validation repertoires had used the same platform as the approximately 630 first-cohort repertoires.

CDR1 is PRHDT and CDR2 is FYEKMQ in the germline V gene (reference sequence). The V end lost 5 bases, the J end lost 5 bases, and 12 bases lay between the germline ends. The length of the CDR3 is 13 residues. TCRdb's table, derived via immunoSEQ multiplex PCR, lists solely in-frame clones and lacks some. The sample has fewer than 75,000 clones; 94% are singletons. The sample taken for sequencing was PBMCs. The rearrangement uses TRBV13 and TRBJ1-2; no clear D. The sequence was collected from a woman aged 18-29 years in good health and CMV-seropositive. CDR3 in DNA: TGTGCCAGCAGCCCCCCGACCGGGTATGGCTACACCTTC. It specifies CASSPPTGYGYTF. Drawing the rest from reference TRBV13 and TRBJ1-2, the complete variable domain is AAGVIQSPRHLIKEKRETATLKCYPIPRHDTVYWYQQGPGQDPQFLISFYEKMQSDKGSIPDRFSAQQFSDYHSELNMSSLELGDSALYFCASSPPTGYGYTFGSGTRLTVV.